This paragraph reports one T cell receptor beta chain. Germline V gene lookup returns CDR1 SGHNT and CDR2 YYREEE (reference sequence). The CDR3 runs 14 residues. The ends were cut back, 3 bases at V and 7 bases at J, with 14 bases in the middle. Using immunoSEQ multiplex PCR, the repertoire was profiled, and TCRdb retains in-frame clones only, with some absent. Found here are roughly 68,000 clones, around 90% of them singletons; the top ten hold 0.55% to 0.85%. Prominent immunodeficiency with autoinflammation defined PRAID. The sample originates from a study of stem cell transplantation in POMP-related autoinflammatory disease. About the study: The study hypothesized thymoproteasome defects skew the TRB repertoire via impaired CD8+ selection. Neutrophil and platelet engraftment from the graft donor was 100% through one year after transplant.

The sample consisted of CD4+ T cells from PBMCs, taken after stem cell transplantation. The J gene is TRBJ2-1, the V gene TRBV5-4; weak D call: TRBD2 (5 bases). The sequence came from a human patient with POMP-related autoinflammation and immune dysregulation (PRAID). Among the T cells, some may be from the graft donor. The CDR3 DNA follows: TGTGCCAGCAGCTCCCCGACTACTGGGAATGAGCAGTTCTTC. Protein product: CASSSPTTGNEQFF.